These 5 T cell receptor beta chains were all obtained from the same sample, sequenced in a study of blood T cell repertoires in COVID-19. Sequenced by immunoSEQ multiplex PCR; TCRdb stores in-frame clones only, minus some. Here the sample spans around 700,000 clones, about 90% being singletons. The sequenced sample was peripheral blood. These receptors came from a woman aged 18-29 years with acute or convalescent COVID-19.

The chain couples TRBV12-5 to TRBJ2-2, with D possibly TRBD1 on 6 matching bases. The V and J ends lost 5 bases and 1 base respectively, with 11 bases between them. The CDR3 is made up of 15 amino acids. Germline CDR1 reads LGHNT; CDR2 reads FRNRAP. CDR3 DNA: TGTGCTAGTGGTCCCTCGGGACAGAACACCGGGGAGCTGTTTTTT. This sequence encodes CASGPSGQNTGELFF.

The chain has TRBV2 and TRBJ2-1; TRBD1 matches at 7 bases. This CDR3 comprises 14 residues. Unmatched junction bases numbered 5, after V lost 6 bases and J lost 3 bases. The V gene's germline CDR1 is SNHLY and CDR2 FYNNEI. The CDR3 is CASSRGQLYNEQFF. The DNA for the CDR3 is TGTGCCAGCAGCAGGGGACAGCTCTACAATGAGCAGTTCTTC. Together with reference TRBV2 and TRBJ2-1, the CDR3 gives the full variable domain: EPEVTQTPSHQVTQMGQEVILRCVPISNHLYFYWYRQILGQKVEFLVSFYNNEISEKSEIFDDQFSVERPDGSNFTLKIRSTKLEDSAMYFCASSRGQLYNEQFFGPGTRLTVL.

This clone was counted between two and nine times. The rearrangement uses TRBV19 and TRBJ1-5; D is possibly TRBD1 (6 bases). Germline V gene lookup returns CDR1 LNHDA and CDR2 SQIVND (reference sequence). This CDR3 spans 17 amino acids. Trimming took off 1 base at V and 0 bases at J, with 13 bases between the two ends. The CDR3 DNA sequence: TGTGCCAGTAGTATAGGGACCCAGGGGTATAGCAATCAGCCCCAGCATTTT. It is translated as CASSIGTQGYSNQPQHF.

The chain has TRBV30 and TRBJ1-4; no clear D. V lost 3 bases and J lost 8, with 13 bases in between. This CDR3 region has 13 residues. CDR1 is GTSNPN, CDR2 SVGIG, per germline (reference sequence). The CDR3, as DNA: TGTGCCTGGAGCAGAGGGTTTGACGAAAAACTGTTTTTT. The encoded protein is CAWSRGFDEKLFF. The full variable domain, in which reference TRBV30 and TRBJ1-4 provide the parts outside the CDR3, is SQTIHQWPATLVQPVGSPLSLECTVEGTSNPNLYWYRQAAGRGLQLLFYSVGIGQISSEVPQNLSASRPQDRQFILSSKKLLLSDSGFYLCAWSRGFDEKLFFGSGTQLSVL.

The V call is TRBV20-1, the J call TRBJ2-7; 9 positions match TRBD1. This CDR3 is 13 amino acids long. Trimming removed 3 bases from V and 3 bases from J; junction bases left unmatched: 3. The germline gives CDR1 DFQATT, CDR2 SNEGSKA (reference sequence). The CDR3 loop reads CSASRDRDYEQYF. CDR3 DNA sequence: TGCAGTGCTAGTAGGGACAGGGACTACGAGCAGTACTTC.